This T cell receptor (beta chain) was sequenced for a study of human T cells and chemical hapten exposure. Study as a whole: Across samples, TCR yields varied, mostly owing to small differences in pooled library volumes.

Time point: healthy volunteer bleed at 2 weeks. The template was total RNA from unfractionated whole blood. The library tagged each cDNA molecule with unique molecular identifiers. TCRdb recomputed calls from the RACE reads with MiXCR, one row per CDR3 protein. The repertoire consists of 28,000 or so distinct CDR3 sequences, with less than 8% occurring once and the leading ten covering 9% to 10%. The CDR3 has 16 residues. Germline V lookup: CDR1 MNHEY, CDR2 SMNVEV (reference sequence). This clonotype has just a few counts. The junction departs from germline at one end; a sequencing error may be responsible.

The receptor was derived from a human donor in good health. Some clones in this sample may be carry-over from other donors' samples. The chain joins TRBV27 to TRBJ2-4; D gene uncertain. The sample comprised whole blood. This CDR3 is CASSLSLPLAKNIQYF. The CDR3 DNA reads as TGTGCCAGCAGTCTATCTTTGCCCCTAGCCAAAAACATTCAGTACTTC.